This T cell receptor (beta chain) is drawn from a study of cytomegalovirus exposure and HLA in healthy donors. The PCR had 60 Vbeta and 13 Jbeta primers. Data came from immunoSEQ multiplex PCR; TCRdb stores just in-frame clones and leaves some out. The sample consists of 150,000 to 200,000 clones, approximately 80% of them appearing once. Study-wide findings and caveats: With later analysis, a missense DCLRE1C variant became linked to TCR beta V- and J-gene trimming. It was likely that a cluster of highly shared sequence variants was a sequencing artifact. Later examination showed HLA-associated TCR beta chains had greater clonal expansion than equally common others. Analyzed later, most CMV-associated TCR beta chains appeared HLA-restricted.

With regard to this clone: Its antigen is still unknown.

In germline, CDR1 is ENHRY, CDR2 SYGVKD. This CDR3 has 14 amino acids. The junction had 5 bases not matched to a gene; V was cut back by 6 bases and J by 3 bases. V is TRBV10-3 and J is TRBJ1-5; 7 nucleotides match TRBD1. This receptor was identified in a woman aged 18-30 years in good health and CMV-seronegative. The sequencing sample was made of PBMCs. In DNA form, the CDR3 reads TGTGCCATCAGGGAGGGACAGTTCAATCAGCCCCAGCATTTT. It codes for CAIREGQFNQPQHF.